One sample yielded the 13 T cell receptor beta chains listed below, sequenced in a study of shared clonotypes between healthy human individuals. Only in-frame clones appear in the TCRdb table, and some are missing; sequencing was by immunoSEQ multiplex PCR. This table holds about 2 million clones, roughly 95% found once. Naive CD8 cells lacked CD45RO and underwent positive selection for CCR7, leaving out terminally differentiated effector memory CD45RA+ cells. The sample comprised naive CD8+ T cells sorted from blood. These receptors originate from a man aged 18 to 29 in good health.

This chain links TRBV9 with TRBJ2-7, with D possibly being TRBD2 (6 bases). CDR3 size: 13 residues. Trimming stripped 2 bases from V and 6 bases from J, with 12 bases between. CDR1 is SGDLS and CDR2 is YYNGEE in the germline V gene. The CDR3 region is CASSVDGGTEQYF. CDR3 DNA: TGTGCCAGCAGCGTGGATGGAGGGACCGAGCAGTACTTC.

The chain is built from TRBV7-8 and TRBJ2-7; 11 bases are a match to TRBD2. Per the germline V gene, CDR1 is SGHVS and CDR2 is FQNEAQ. The CDR3 spans 17 residues. The J segment lost 0 bases and the V segment lost 5 bases, leaving 9 bases of the junction unmatched. DNA for the CDR3: TGTGCCAGCAGCCCTAGACTAGCGGGGATAGACTCCTACGAGCAGTACTTC. Translation: CASSPRLAGIDSYEQYF.

This chain uses TRBV5-1 with TRBJ2-3; 8 nucleotides match TRBD2. In germline, CDR1 is SGHRS, CDR2 YFSETQ. CDR3 length: 16 residues. The V gene end was trimmed by 0 bases and the J gene end by 4 bases; junction bases not matched to a gene: 7. The CDR3 is CASSLVAGGPSDTQYF. CDR3 DNA sequence: TGCGCCAGCAGCTTGGTGGCGGGGGGTCCTTCAGATACGCAGTATTTT.

This clone has only one observation. The chain carries TRBV13 and TRBJ2-3; possibly TRBD2 for D (6 bases). Trimming pared 10 bases from V and 7 bases from J, leaving 27 bases between. CDR3 length: 16 amino acids. Looked up from germline, CDR1 is PRHDT and CDR2 is FYEKMQ (reference sequence). CDR3 nucleotide sequence: TGTGCCACTCCCGCGGGGACCCTTGCATCCACCTATACGCAGTATTTT. Encoded protein: CATPAGTLASTYTQYF.

V and J are TRBV28 and TRBJ2-3; D ambiguous. The V gene lost 2 bases and the J gene lost 6 bases, with 12 bases spanning the gap. The CDR3 totals 14 residues. Germline CDR1 reads MDHEN; CDR2 reads SYDVKM. CDR3: CASSLMGALDTQYF. CDR3 sequence (DNA): TGTGCCAGCAGTTTAATGGGTGCATTGGATACGCAGTATTTT.

Comments on this clone: Other DNA sequences of this sample code for an identical CDR3. The chain links TRBV19 to TRBJ2-7; TRBD1 agrees at 9 bases. The CDR3 loop spans 15 amino acids. Losses at the gene ends were 5 bases for V and 3 bases for J; bases not matched to a gene: 8. The germline V gene has CDR1 LNHDA and CDR2 SQIVND (reference sequence). The CDR3 is CASSPGQGGGYEQYF. CDR3 nucleotide sequence: TGTGCCAGTAGTCCGGGACAGGGAGGAGGCTACGAGCAGTACTTC. Combining the CDR3 with reference TRBV19 and TRBJ2-7 gives the whole variable domain DGGITQSPKYLFRKEGQNVTLSCEQNLNHDAMYWYRQDPGQGLRLIYYSQIVNDFQKGDIAEGYSVSREKKESFPLTVTSAQKNPTAFYLCASSPGQGGGYEQYFGPGTRLTVT.

On this clone itself: At the DNA level, this CDR3 is encoded by other sequences in the same sample as well. This rearrangement joins TRBV7-9 to TRBJ1-2, with D possibly matching TRBD1 (5 bases). This CDR3 is built from 12 residues. Trimming left V 1 base short and J 6 bases short, with 6 bases between. Germline-derived CDR1 and CDR2 are SEHNR and FQNEAQ (reference sequence). The chain's CDR3 is CASSLGGDGYTF. DNA for the CDR3: TGTGCCAGCAGCTTAGGAGGGGATGGCTACACCTTC. The complete variable domain, with remaining parts taken from reference TRBV7-9 and TRBJ1-2, reads DTGVSQNPRHKITKRGQNVTFRCDPISEHNRLYWYRQTLGQGPEFLTYFQNEAQLEKSRLLSDRFSAERPKGSFSTLEIQRTEQGDSAMYLCASSLGGDGYTFGSGTRLTVV.

The count of this clone is one. The chain recombines TRBV19 with TRBJ1-6; D not resolved. Germline CDR1 reads LNHDA; CDR2 reads SQIVND (reference sequence). The CDR3 is made up of 16 amino acids. Trimming removed 0 bases at V and 6 bases at J, with 12 bases between. The CDR3 sequence is CASSIDLGSGNSPLHF. In nucleotides, the CDR3 is TGTGCCAGTAGTATAGATCTGGGAAGCGGTAATTCACCCCTCCACTTT. The variable domain in full, completed from reference TRBV19 and TRBJ1-6, reads DGGITQSPKYLFRKEGQNVTLSCEQNLNHDAMYWYRQDPGQGLRLIYYSQIVNDFQKGDIAEGYSVSREKKESFPLTVTSAQKNPTAFYLCASSIDLGSGNSPLHFGNGTRLTVT.

The chain couples TRBV7-6 to TRBJ1-6; D unresolved. The V end lost 0 bases, the J end lost 4 bases, and 10 bases lay between the germline ends. CDR3 size: 16 residues. Germline CDR1 is SGHVS and CDR2 is FNYEAQ. The CDR3 region has the DNA TGTGCCAGCAGCTTAGCGGGCGATCCTTATAATTCACCCCTCCACTTT. Protein sequence: CASSLAGDPYNSPLHF. Filled out from reference TRBV7-6 and TRBJ1-6, the complete variable domain reads GAGVSQSPRYKVTKRGQDVALRCDPISGHVSLYWYRQALGQGPEFLTYFNYEAQQDKSGLPNDRFSAERPEGSISTLTIQRTEQRDSAMYRCASSLAGDPYNSPLHFGNGTRLTVT.

The J gene is TRBJ2-3, the V gene TRBV18, with D possibly matching TRBD2 (7 bases). CDR1 is KGHSH, CDR2 LQKENI, per germline. The CDR3 extends over 16 amino acids. V was trimmed by 3 bases and J by 5 bases, leaving 18 bases between them. DNA for the CDR3: TGTGCCAGCTCACCCATTAGGGGGGGCCTCGAAGATACGCAGTATTTT. This sequence encodes CASSPIRGGLEDTQYF.

The rearrangement links TRBV5-6 to TRBJ2-3; TRBD2 matches at 7 bases. The ends lost 1 base at V and 5 bases at J; junction bases unmatched: 16. Germline lookup yields CDR1 SGHDT and CDR2 YYEEEE. The CDR3 totals 18 residues. CDR3 DNA sequence: TGTGCCAGCAGCTTGTGGGTTGGGGGACTACTGCGTGGAGATACGCAGTATTTT. It is translated as CASSLWVGGLLRGDTQYF.

J is TRBJ2-3 and V is TRBV10-3; 11 nucleotides match TRBD2. CDR1 and CDR2 from the germline V gene are ENHRY and SYGVKD. After removal of 2 bases from V and 6 bases from J, the junction contained 7 bases not matched to a gene. This CDR3 has 16 residues. The CDR3 DNA follows: TGTGCCATCAGTGAGCCGGTAGCGGGGGGGTATGATACGCAGTATTTT. This encodes CAISEPVAGGYDTQYF.

The chain has TRBV7-2 and TRBJ1-3; D is ambiguous. CDR3 length: 15 residues. From germline, CDR1 is SGHTA and CDR2 FQGNSA. Trimming took 5 bases from V and 4 from J, leaving 15 bases between them. CDR3 loop: CASSLIRTAGNTIYF. In nucleotides, the CDR3 is TGTGCCAGCAGCCTTATCCGGACCGCCGGAAACACCATATATTTT.